This TCR beta chain was sequenced during a study of blood T cell repertoires in COVID-19. Study context: Samples taken during acute and convalescent COVID-19 were collected in the United States, Italy and Spain.

Method: immunoSEQ multiplex PCR; TCRdb's copy keeps in-frame clones and lacks some. This table has some 420,000 clones, 80% to 90% appearing once. Germline V CDR1 and CDR2: SGHRS, YFSETQ. The junction had 3 bases not matched to a gene; V was cut back by 0 bases and J by 3 bases. The CDR3 sequence is 16 residues long. The sequenced material came from PBMCs or T cells enriched from blood (not recorded which). The gene calls are TRBV5-1 and TRBJ2-1, with TRBD2 identical over 10 bases. This TCR came from a man younger than 40 who had recovered from COVID-19. CDR3 nucleotides: TGCGCCAGCAGCTTGGTTGTAGCGGGGGGCTACAATGAGCAGTTCTTC. Translating gives CASSLVVAGGYNEQFF. The full variable domain, with the rest looked up from reference TRBV5-1 and TRBJ2-1, is KAGVTQTPRYLIKTRGQQVTLSCSPISGHRSVSWYQQTPGQGLQFLFEYFSETQRNKGNFPGRFSGRQFSNSRSEMNVSTLELGDSALYLCASSLVVAGGYNEQFFGPGTRLTVL.